Following are 25 T cell receptor beta chains from one sample sequenced in a study of cytomegalovirus exposure and HLA in healthy donors. PCR primers comprised 60 Vbeta and 13 Jbeta primers. Produced via immunoSEQ multiplex PCR; TCRdb's table is partial and in-frame only. This repertoire shows approximately 100,000 clones, roughly 82% found once; its top ten account for about 1.1%. What was sequenced was PBMCs. The source is a woman in her late teens or twenties in good health and CMV-seronegative.

The rearrangement links TRBV6-5 to TRBJ1-6; D gene uncertain. Deletions cut 0 bases from V and 4 bases from J, with 10 bases between. Germline V lookup: CDR1 MNHEY, CDR2 SVGAGI. The CDR3 is made up of 16 amino acids. Written as DNA, the CDR3 is TGTGCCAGCAGTTACTCGAATTTCGGGTATAATTCACCCCTCCACTTT. Residues: CASSYSNFGYNSPLHF.

The genes are TRBV28 and TRBJ1-5; D is perhaps TRBD1 (5 bases). Germline V gives CDR1 MDHEN, CDR2 SYDVKM. V lost 7 bases and J 4 bases, leaving 14 bases between the germline ends. CDR3 length: 14 residues. The CDR3 protein is CASTPTGGNQPQHF. CDR3 bases: TGTGCCAGCACCCCAACGGGGGGGAATCAGCCCCAGCATTTT.

V and J are TRBV6-1 and TRBJ2-2, with 8 bases identical to TRBD2. The germline V gene encodes CDR1 MNHNS and CDR2 SASEGT. This CDR3 comprises 18 residues. The J segment lost 0 bases and the V segment lost 0 bases, leaving 6 bases of the junction unmatched. In DNA, the CDR3 is TGTGCCAGCAGTGAAGCGCCGGGGGGGAGCGCGAACACCGGGGAGCTGTTTTTT. It encodes CASSEAPGGSANTGELFF.

This clone was seen a few times. The CDR3 sequence is CASSDGQGNTGELFF. In DNA, the CDR3 is TGTGCCAGCAGTGACGGCCAGGGTAACACCGGGGAGCTGTTTTTT. V gene TRBV6-4 combines with J gene TRBJ2-2; D may be TRBD1 (5 bases). Germline CDR1 MRHNA, CDR2 SNTAGT. Between the trimmed V and J ends, which lost 2 bases and 2 bases, there was a span of 9 bases. The CDR3 is 15 amino acids.

The rearrangement uses TRBV29-1 and TRBJ2-7; tentative D call: TRBD1 (5 bases). V gave up 7 bases and J gave up 3 bases, with 16 bases separating them. The length of the CDR3 is 13 residues. The germline V gene has CDR1 SQVTM and CDR2 ANQGSEA. CDR3 protein: CSAARALNYEQYF. CDR3 bases: TGCAGCGCCGCCAGGGCGTTAAACTACGAGCAGTACTTC.

This sequence joins TRBV10-3 and TRBJ1-2, with 9 bases fitting TRBD1. Germline V CDR1 and CDR2: ENHRY, SYGVKD. The V and J ends lost 10 bases and 2 bases, in that order; junction bases with no gene match: 11. This CDR3 spans 15 amino acids. The CDR3 nucleotides read TGTGCCACCCACGGGACAGGGAGATGGAACTATGGCTACACCTTC. Translated: CATHGTGRWNYGYTF.

This chain links TRBV7-2 with TRBJ2-7; D gene uncertain. Germline CDR1 and CDR2: SGHTA and FQGNSA. The V end was cut by 5 bases, the J end by 3 bases, with 11 bases between. CDR3 size: 13 residues. The CDR3 coding sequence is TGTGCCAGCAGCCCTAACACGGGCTACGAGCAGTACTTC. Protein sequence: CASSPNTGYEQYF.

V gene TRBV7-9 combines with J gene TRBJ2-7, with 8 bases identical to TRBD2. V lost 5 bases, J lost 6 bases, and 12 bases stayed unmatched. CDR3 length equals 15 residues. The germline V gene encodes CDR1 SEHNR and CDR2 FQNEAQ (reference sequence). CDR3 loop: CASSPDSGALAEQYF. CDR3 coding DNA: TGTGCCAGCAGCCCGGATAGCGGGGCACTTGCCGAGCAGTACTTC.

V is TRBV19 and J is TRBJ2-1; tentative D call: TRBD1 (6 bases). CDR3 size: 15 residues. The V end was cut by 5 bases, the J end by 5 bases, with 16 bases between. CDR1 and CDR2 (germline): LNHDA, SQIVND (reference sequence). CDR3 in DNA: TGTGCCAGTAGTCTTGGACAGTTTGGGAACAATGAGCAGTTCTTC. It translates to CASSLGQFGNNEQFF. Variable domain in full (rest from reference TRBV19 and TRBJ2-1): DGGITQSPKYLFRKEGQNVTLSCEQNLNHDAMYWYRQDPGQGLRLIYYSQIVNDFQKGDIAEGYSVSREKKESFPLTVTSAQKNPTAFYLCASSLGQFGNNEQFFGPGTRLTVL.

The V gene is TRBV7-2, the J gene TRBJ2-2; TRBD1 is a possible D gene (5 bases). Germline assignment: CDR1 SGHTA and CDR2 FQGNSA. V was clipped by 3 bases and J by 5 bases, with 7 bases between them. This CDR3 has 13 amino acids. Here the CDR3 reads CASSFQGTGELFF. As DNA, the CDR3 is TGTGCCAGCAGCTTCCAGGGAACCGGGGAGCTGTTTTTT. The full variable domain, its missing parts supplied by reference TRBV7-2 and TRBJ2-2, is GAGVSQSPSNKVTEKGKDVELRCDPISGHTALYWYRQSLGQGLEFLIYFQGNSAPDKSGLPSDRFSAERTGGSVSTLTIQRTQQEDSAVYLCASSFQGTGELFFGEGSRLTVL.

This rearrangement joins TRBV19 to TRBJ2-6, with TRBD2 matching over 7 bases. V shed 9 bases, J shed 0 bases, and the junction held 8 bases outside the gene matches. Per the germline V gene, CDR1 is LNHDA and CDR2 is SQIVND (reference sequence). CDR3 length equals 16 residues. CDR3 DNA sequence: TGTGCCAGCTCTAGCGGAGTACGCTCTGGGGCCAACGTCCTGACTTTC. Its translation is CASSSGVRSGANVLTF.

V and J are TRBV11-2 and TRBJ1-6; 8 bases are a match to TRBD1. The ends lost 5 bases at V and 7 bases at J; junction bases unmatched: 10. This CDR3 is built from 16 residues. Germline CDR1 SGHAT, CDR2 FQNNGV. Here the CDR3 reads CASSRGGDRRNSPLHF. Here the CDR3 DNA reads TGTGCCAGCAGCCGGGGTGGGGACAGGCGAAATTCACCCCTCCACTTT.

This clone appeared once. CDR3 residues: CASRLTSGGYNEQFF. CDR3 DNA: TGTGCCAGCAGATTAACTAGCGGGGGTTACAATGAGCAGTTCTTC. The chain uses TRBV7-2 and TRBJ2-1; 11 nucleotides match TRBD2. With V trimmed by 6 bases and J by 4 bases, 5 bases remained unmatched. Germline assignment: CDR1 SGHTA and CDR2 FQGNSA. The CDR3 has 15 amino acids.

A single count supports this clone. This chain joins TRBV2 and TRBJ2-1; TRBD2 aligns across 12 bases. V was clipped by 7 bases and J by 6 bases; unmatched bases: 10. CDR3 length equals 16 residues. The germline V gene encodes CDR1 SNHLY and CDR2 FYNNEI. The CDR3 reads CASIRVSSGRGNEQFF. The CDR3 region has the DNA TGTGCCAGCATCCGTGTATCTAGCGGGAGGGGCAATGAGCAGTTCTTC.

The chain carries TRBV7-9 and TRBJ2-7; 7 bases fit TRBD2. Germline CDR1 is SEHNR and CDR2 is FQNEAQ (reference sequence). This CDR3 has 14 amino acids. J gave up 2 bases and V 2 bases, and 3 bases lay outside the gene matches. The CDR3 reads CASSLTSVTYEQYF. The CDR3 DNA reads as TGTGCCAGCAGCTTAACTAGCGTAACCTACGAGCAGTACTTC.

The chain is built from TRBV6-4 and TRBJ2-3, with 9 bases aligning to TRBD2. V lost 0 bases and J lost 2; bases outside the gene matches: 9. Germline V gene sequence: CDR1 MRHNA, CDR2 SNTAGT. There are 18 residues in the CDR3. CDR3 coding DNA: TGTGCCAGCAGTGACTCGACTTCTAGCGGGGAATACACAGATACGCAGTATTTT. Amino acids: CASSDSTSSGEYTDTQYF.

V and J are TRBV27 and TRBJ1-2; 10 nucleotides align to TRBD1. V lost 0 bases and J lost 4; bases outside the gene matches: 2. Per the germline V gene, CDR1 is MNHEY and CDR2 is SMNVEV (reference sequence). This CDR3 spans 15 amino acids. CDR3 residues: CASSLSGTGVYGYTF. CDR3 coding DNA: TGTGCCAGCAGTTTATCCGGGACAGGGGTCTATGGCTACACCTTC.

The chain joins TRBV5-1 to TRBJ2-3, with TRBD1 matching 7 bases. This CDR3 has 15 amino acids. J gave up 3 bases and V 6 bases, and 10 bases lay outside the gene matches. The V gene's germline CDR1 is SGHRS and CDR2 YFSETQ. CDR3 in DNA: TGCGCCAGCAAGGGGGCGGTTGCTCCAACAGATACGCAGTATTTT. Protein product: CASKGAVAPTDTQYF.

V is TRBV7-8 and J is TRBJ1-5, with 9 bases matching TRBD1. The CDR3 runs to 17 residues. Trimming at V came to 5 bases and at J to 5 bases, leaving 13 bases not matched to a gene. CDR1 is SGHVS, CDR2 FQNEAQ, per germline. CDR3 loop: CASSHRLGQGLDQPQHF. The CDR3 region has the DNA TGTGCCAGCAGCCACCGACTAGGACAGGGGCTGGATCAGCCCCAGCATTTT.

V and J are TRBV4-2 and TRBJ2-1; 12 nucleotides line up with TRBD2. The length of the CDR3 is 18 residues. With 1 base clipped from V and 6 bases from J, the junction kept 10 bases outside the gene matches. CDR1 and CDR2 (germline): LGHNA, YNFKEQ. The CDR3 protein is CASSQVVYSTSGGNEQFF. CDR3 bases: TGTGCCAGCAGCCAAGTTGTATATTCGACTAGCGGGGGCAATGAGCAGTTCTTC.

This clone was detected many times. The V call is TRBV6-5, the J call TRBJ1-1; unclear D gene. V lost 4 bases and J 7 bases, leaving 7 bases between the germline ends. CDR1 and CDR2 from the germline V gene are MNHEY and SVGAGI. The CDR3 contains 11 residues. The CDR3 DNA reads as TGTGCCAGCAGTTCAGGCTTTGAAGCTTTCTTT. Translating gives CASSSGFEAFF.

V gene TRBV7-2 combines with J gene TRBJ2-3, with TRBD2 matching over 8 bases. Losses at the gene ends were 1 base for V and 3 bases for J; bases not matched to a gene: 3. CDR1 is SGHTA and CDR2 is FQGNSA in the germline V gene. The CDR3 extends over 15 amino acids. Here the CDR3 reads CASSLGPGGTDTQYF. In nucleotides, the CDR3 is TGTGCCAGCAGCTTAGGTCCGGGAGGGACAGATACGCAGTATTTT.

The genes are TRBV7-2 and TRBJ2-7, with 12 nucleotides matching TRBD2. After removal of 5 bases from V and 0 bases from J, the junction contained 2 bases not matched to a gene. CDR3 length: 15 amino acids. Per germline, CDR1 SGHTA and CDR2 FQGNSA. In DNA form, the CDR3 reads TGTGCCAGCAGCAAACTAGCGGGGGGCTCCTACGAGCAGTACTTC. This translates into CASSKLAGGSYEQYF.

V is TRBV9 and J is TRBJ2-3; D possibly corresponds to TRBD2 (6 bases). Germline V gives CDR1 SGDLS, CDR2 YYNGEE. The CDR3 extends over 13 amino acids. For the CDR3, the DNA is TGTGCTCCCGGGCGGGGAGGCACAGATACGCAGTATTTT. This sequence encodes CAPGRGGTDTQYF. Drawing the rest from reference TRBV9 and TRBJ2-3, the complete variable domain is DSGVTQTPKHLITATGQRVTLRCSPRSGDLSVYWYQQSLDQGLQFLIQYYNGEERAKGNILERFSAQQFPDLHSELNLSSLELGDSALYFCAPGRGGTDTQYFGPGTRLTVL.

V and J are TRBV7-6 and TRBJ2-7; 7 bases map to TRBD1. The CDR3 spans 15 residues. V shed 1 base, J shed 3 bases, and the junction held 6 bases outside the gene matches. Germline loops: CDR1 SGHVS, CDR2 FNYEAQ. CDR3 nucleotides: TGTGCCAGCAGCTTAGTGACAGGGTTAGACTACGAGCAGTACTTC. As protein: CASSLVTGLDYEQYF. Full variable domain (remainder filled in from reference TRBV7-6 and TRBJ2-7): GAGVSQSPRYKVTKRGQDVALRCDPISGHVSLYWYRQALGQGPEFLTYFNYEAQQDKSGLPNDRFSAERPEGSISTLTIQRTEQRDSAMYRCASSLVTGLDYEQYFGPGTRLTVT.